Below, 10 T cell receptor beta chains from the same sample are listed, as sequenced in a study of shared clonotypes between healthy human individuals. The method was immunoSEQ multiplex PCR; TCRdb's version includes in-frame clones alone and lacks a portion of them. Of about 490,000 clones in the sample, roughly 80% were seen once. Sequencing input: PBMCs. Receptors originate from a woman aged 40-49 years in good health. Some clones in this sample may be carry-over from other donors' samples.

The chain recombines TRBV28 with TRBJ2-6; D may correspond to TRBD1 or TRBD2 (5 bases each). The CDR3 is made up of 14 amino acids. Trimming took 11 bases from V and 0 from J, leaving 11 bases between them. Per germline, CDR1 MDHEN and CDR2 SYDVKM. CDR3 DNA sequence: TGTGCCGGTGGGGGAGTCTCTGGGGCCAACGTCCTGACTTTC. Translated: CAGGGVSGANVLTF.

In its sample, this clone was seen once. The chain joins TRBV2 to TRBJ2-1, with TRBD2 matching over 8 bases. In germline, CDR1 is SNHLY, CDR2 FYNNEI. This CDR3 has 11 residues. The V segment lost 4 bases and the J segment 14 bases; nucleotides outside the gene matches: 4. CDR3 amino acids: CASSVTTSEFF. The CDR3 region has the DNA TGTGCCAGCAGTGTAACGACTAGCGAGTTCTTC.

The chain employs TRBV6-5 and TRBJ1-2; TRBD1 matches at 10 bases. Unmatched junction bases numbered 10, after V lost 0 bases and J lost 9 bases. Germline CDR1 and CDR2: MNHEY and SVGAGI. This CDR3 is 16 amino acids long. The CDR3 DNA reads as TGTGCCAGCAGTTACTCGAAGGTTGGGACAGGGGCGAGCTACACCTTC. Its protein is CASSYSKVGTGASYTF.

CDR3 sequence reads: CASSPRGGDYGYTF. CDR3 DNA: TGTGCCAGCTCACCCCGCGGAGGCGACTATGGCTACACCTTC. The chain combines TRBV18 with TRBJ1-2; D call uncertain. Trimming removed 3 bases at V and 3 bases at J, with 11 bases between. The CDR3 totals 14 residues. The V gene's germline CDR1 is KGHSH and CDR2 LQKENI.

The DNA for the CDR3 is TGTGCCAGCAGCCCCACGACTAGCGGGAGGGCGGATGAGCAGTTCTTC. The encoded protein is CASSPTTSGRADEQFF. The chain employs TRBV7-9 and TRBJ2-1; 14 positions match TRBD2. The trim removed 5 bases at V and 8 bases at J, leaving 8 bases unmatched. Per the germline V gene, CDR1 is SEHNR and CDR2 is FQNEAQ (reference sequence). The CDR3 contains 16 residues.

A remark on this clone: A far more abundant clone sits one base away, making this likely a read error. Within the sample, other DNA sequences also encode this same CDR3. The chain's CDR3 is CASSFRRNSGANVLTF. DNA for the CDR3: TGTGCCAGCAGCTTCCGACGGAACTCTGGGGCCAACGTCCTAACTTTC. The rearrangement uses TRBV11-3 and TRBJ2-6; maybe TRBD1 (5 bases). The CDR3 runs to 16 residues. Germline-derived CDR1 and CDR2 are SGHNT and YENEEA.

On this clone itself: This is likely an artifact of a read error, given a far larger clone one base away. V usage is TRBV30 and J usage is TRBJ2-1; 8 positions match TRBD2. Germline CDR1 is GTSNPN and CDR2 is SVGIG (reference sequence). There are 13 residues in the CDR3. The CDR3 loop is CAWSGRAYNKQFF. The CDR3 bases are TGTGCCTGGAGCGGGAGGGCCTACAATAAGCAGTTCTTC.

The J gene is TRBJ2-5, the V gene TRBV12-2; the table's D call of TRBD2 was not tested on the DNA. TRBV12-2 is a recognized pseudogene. The CDR3 length is 20 residues. CDR3 in amino acids: CASRKKGEEERLKGQETQYF. The CDR3 bases are TGTGCAAGTCGCAAGAAGGGAGAGGAGGAGCGGTTGAAGGGCCAAGAGACCCAGTACTTC.

This clone was found a few times. The genes are TRBV19 and TRBJ1-1; 9 nucleotides align to TRBD1. The V segment lost 7 bases and the J segment 3 bases; nucleotides outside the gene matches: 6. The CDR3 runs 14 residues. The germline V gene has CDR1 LNHDA and CDR2 SQIVND (reference sequence). The CDR3 is CASTPDRGHTEAFF. The CDR3 DNA sequence: TGTGCCAGTACCCCGGACAGGGGTCACACTGAAGCTTTCTTT.

The V and J genes are TRBV10-2 and TRBJ2-4, with TRBD1 as a possible D gene (6 bases). This CDR3 has 14 residues. With 6 bases removed from V and 6 bases from J, the gap between germline ends came to 15 bases. CDR1 and CDR2 from the germline V gene are WSHSY and SAAADI. The CDR3, as DNA: TGCGCCAGCAGAGCTGGACAGCCCCTAAACATTCAGTACTTC. Amino acids: CASRAGQPLNIQYF.